The T cell receptor beta chain under discussion was sequenced for a study of CD8+ T cells in alopecia areata. Turning to the study itself: Twice daily, treated patients received 5 to 10 mg of oral tofacitinib.

Treatment specified: oral pan-JAK inhibitor, 5-10 mg twice daily. RNA was extracted and reverse transcribed into cDNA as the sequencing template. TCRdb keeps only in-frame clones here, not all; method: immunoSEQ multiplex PCR. The sample contains around 290,000 clones, roughly 64% of which appear only once. This clone was counted only a few times. Per the germline V gene, CDR1 is LNHDA and CDR2 is SQIVND (reference sequence). Unmatched junction bases numbered 14, after V lost 7 bases and J lost 2 bases. CDR3 size: 17 residues. Specimen: CD4+ T cells sorted from blood, collected at week 24, from a patient treated with tofacitinib. The receptor's source is a human donor with alopecia areata. V gene TRBV19 combines with J gene TRBJ1-2; 9 bases match TRBD1. This CDR3 reads CASTDIRDRATNYGYTF. CDR3 DNA sequence: TGTGCCAGTACCGACATCCGGGACAGGGCCACCAACTATGGCTACACCTTC.